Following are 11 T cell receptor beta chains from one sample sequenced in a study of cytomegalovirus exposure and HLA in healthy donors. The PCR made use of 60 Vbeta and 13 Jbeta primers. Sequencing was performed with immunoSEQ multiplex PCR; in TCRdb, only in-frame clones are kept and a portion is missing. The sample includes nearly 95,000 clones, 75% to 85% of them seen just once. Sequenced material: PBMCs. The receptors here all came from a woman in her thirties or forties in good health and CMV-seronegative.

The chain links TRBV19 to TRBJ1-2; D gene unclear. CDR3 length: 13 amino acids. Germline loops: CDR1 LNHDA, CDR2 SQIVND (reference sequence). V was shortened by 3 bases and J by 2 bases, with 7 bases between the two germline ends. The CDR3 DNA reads TGTGCCAGTAGTATCCCGGGAAACTATGGCTACACCTTC. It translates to CASSIPGNYGYTF. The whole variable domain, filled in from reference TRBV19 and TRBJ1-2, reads DGGITQSPKYLFRKEGQNVTLSCEQNLNHDAMYWYRQDPGQGLRLIYYSQIVNDFQKGDIAEGYSVSREKKESFPLTVTSAQKNPTAFYLCASSIPGNYGYTFGSGTRLTVV.

The CDR3: CASSLRGGGGPQHF. The CDR3 DNA follows: TGTGCCAGCAGCTTACGAGGGGGCGGCGGGCCCCAGCATTTT. This chain connects TRBV7-2 to TRBJ1-5; the match to TRBD1 covers 7 bases. Trimming took 2 bases from V and 9 from J; bases not matched to a gene: 7. The CDR3 loop spans 14 amino acids. In germline, CDR1 is SGHTA, CDR2 FQGNSA. Supplemented by reference TRBV7-2 and TRBJ1-5, the full variable domain reads GAGVSQSPSNKVTEKGKDVELRCDPISGHTALYWYRQSLGQGLEFLIYFQGNSAPDKSGLPSDRFSAERTGGSVSTLTIQRTQQEDSAVYLCASSLRGGGGPQHFGDGTRLSIL.

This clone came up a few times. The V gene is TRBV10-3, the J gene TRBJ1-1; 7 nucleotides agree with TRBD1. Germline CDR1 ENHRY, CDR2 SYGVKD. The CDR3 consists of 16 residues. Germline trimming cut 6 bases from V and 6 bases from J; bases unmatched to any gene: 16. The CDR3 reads CAIRGGGGDRAAEAFF. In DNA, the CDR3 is TGTGCCATCAGGGGAGGAGGAGGTGACAGGGCGGCTGAAGCTTTCTTT.

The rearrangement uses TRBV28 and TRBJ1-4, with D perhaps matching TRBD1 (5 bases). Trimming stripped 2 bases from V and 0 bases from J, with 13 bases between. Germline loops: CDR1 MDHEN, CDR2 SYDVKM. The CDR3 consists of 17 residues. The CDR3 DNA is TGTGCCAGCAGTTTAATGGGGGGGGAGGCAACTAATGAAAAACTGTTTTTT. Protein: CASSLMGGEATNEKLFF.

The CDR3 is CASSPAGSTGELFF. CDR3 coding DNA: TGTGCCAGCTCCCCGGCGGGGTCAACCGGGGAGCTGTTTTTT. The chain employs TRBV18 and TRBJ2-2; possible D gene TRBD2, 6 bases. This CDR3 comprises 14 residues. Trimming left V 6 bases short and J 5 bases short, with 13 bases between. Germline V CDR1 and CDR2: KGHSH, LQKENI.

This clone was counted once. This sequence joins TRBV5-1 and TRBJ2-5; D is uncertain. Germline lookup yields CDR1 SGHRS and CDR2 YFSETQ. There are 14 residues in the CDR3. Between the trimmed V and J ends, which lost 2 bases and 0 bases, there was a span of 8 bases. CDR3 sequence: CASSFRNYQETQYF. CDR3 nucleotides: TGCGCCAGCAGCTTCCGAAACTACCAAGAGACCCAGTACTTC.

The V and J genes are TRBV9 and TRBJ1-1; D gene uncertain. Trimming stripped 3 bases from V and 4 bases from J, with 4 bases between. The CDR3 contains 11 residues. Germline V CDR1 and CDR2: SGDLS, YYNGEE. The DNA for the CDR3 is TGTGCCAGCAGCGACGGCACTGAAGCTTTCTTT. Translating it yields CASSDGTEAFF.

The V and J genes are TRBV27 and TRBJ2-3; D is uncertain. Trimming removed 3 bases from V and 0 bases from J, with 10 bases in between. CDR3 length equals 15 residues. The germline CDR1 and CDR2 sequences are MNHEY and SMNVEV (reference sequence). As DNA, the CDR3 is TGTGCCAGCAGTTTCATTGGCGGCAGCACAGATACGCAGTATTTT. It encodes CASSFIGGSTDTQYF.

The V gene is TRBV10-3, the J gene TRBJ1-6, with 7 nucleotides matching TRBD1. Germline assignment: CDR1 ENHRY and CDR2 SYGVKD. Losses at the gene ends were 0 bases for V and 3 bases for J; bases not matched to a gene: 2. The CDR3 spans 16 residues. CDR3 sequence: CAISESAGGYNSPLHF. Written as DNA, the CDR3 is TGTGCCATCAGTGAGTCGGCAGGGGGCTATAATTCACCCCTCCACTTT.

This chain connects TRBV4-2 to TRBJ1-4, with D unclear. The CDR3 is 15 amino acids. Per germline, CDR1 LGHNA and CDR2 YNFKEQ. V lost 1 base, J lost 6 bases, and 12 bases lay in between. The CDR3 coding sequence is TGTGCCAGCAGCCAAGGTACAGTAACAGATGAAAAACTGTTTTTT. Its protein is CASSQGTVTDEKLFF.

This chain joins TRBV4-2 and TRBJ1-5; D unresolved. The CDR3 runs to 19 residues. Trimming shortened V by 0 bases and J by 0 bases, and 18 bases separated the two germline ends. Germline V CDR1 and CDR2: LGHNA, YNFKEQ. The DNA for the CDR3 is TGTGCCAGCAGCCAAGATACCCGTCCTCCGGGATTTAGCAATCAGCCCCAGCATTTT. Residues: CASSQDTRPPGFSNQPQHF.